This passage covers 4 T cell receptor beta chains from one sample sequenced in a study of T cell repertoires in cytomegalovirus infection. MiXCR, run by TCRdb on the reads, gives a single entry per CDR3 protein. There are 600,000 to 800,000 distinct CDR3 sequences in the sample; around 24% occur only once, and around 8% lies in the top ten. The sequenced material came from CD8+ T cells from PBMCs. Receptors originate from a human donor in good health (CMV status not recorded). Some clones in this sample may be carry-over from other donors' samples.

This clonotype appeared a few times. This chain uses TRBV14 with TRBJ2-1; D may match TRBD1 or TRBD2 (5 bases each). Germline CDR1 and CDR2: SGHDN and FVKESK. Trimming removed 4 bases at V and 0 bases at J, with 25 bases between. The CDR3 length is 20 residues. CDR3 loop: CASSLSIGALTRNSYNEQFF. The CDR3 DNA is TGTGCCAGCAGCCTGAGTATAGGGGCGCTCACTAGGAACTCCTACAATGAGCAGTTCTTC.

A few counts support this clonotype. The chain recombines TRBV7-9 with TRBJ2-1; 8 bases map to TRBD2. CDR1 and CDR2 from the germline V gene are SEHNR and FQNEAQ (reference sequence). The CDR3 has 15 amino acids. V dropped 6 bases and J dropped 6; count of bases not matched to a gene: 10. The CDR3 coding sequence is TGTGCCAGCAGGCACGGGGGGGAACCGGGCAATGAGCAGTTCTTC. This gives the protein CASRHGGEPGNEQFF.

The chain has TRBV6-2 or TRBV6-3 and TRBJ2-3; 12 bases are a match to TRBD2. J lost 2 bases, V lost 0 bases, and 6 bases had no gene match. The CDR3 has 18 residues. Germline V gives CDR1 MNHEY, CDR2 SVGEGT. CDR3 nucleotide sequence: TGTGCCAGCAGTTACTCGTGGACTAGCGGGGTTACCACAGATACGCAGTATTTT. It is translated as CASSYSWTSGVTTDTQYF.

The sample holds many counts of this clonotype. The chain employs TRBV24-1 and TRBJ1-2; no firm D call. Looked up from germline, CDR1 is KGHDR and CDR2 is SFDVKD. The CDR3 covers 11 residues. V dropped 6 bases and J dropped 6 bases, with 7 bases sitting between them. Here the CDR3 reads CATSWSDGYTF. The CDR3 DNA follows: TGTGCCACCAGTTGGTCAGATGGCTACACCTTC.